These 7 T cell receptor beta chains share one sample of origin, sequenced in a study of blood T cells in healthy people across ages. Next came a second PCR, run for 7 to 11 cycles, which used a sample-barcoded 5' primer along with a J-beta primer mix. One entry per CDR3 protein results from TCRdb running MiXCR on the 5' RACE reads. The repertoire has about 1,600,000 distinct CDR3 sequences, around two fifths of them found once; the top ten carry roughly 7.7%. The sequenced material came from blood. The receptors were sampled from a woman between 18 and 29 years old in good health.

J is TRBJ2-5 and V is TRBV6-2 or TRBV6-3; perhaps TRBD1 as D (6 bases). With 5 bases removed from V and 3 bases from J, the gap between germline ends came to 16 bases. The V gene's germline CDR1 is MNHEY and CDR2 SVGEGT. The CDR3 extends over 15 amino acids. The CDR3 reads CASSTPRDIKETQYF. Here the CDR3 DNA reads TGTGCCAGCAGTACGCCCCGGGACATAAAAGAGACCCAGTACTTC.

CDR3: CAWSVQGYNYGYTF. CDR3 bases: TGTGCCTGGAGTGTCCAGGGATATAACTATGGCTACACCTTC. The chain carries TRBV30 and TRBJ1-2; a weak D match, TRBD1 (5 bases). Trimming took 0 bases from V and 1 from J, leaving 9 bases between them. The CDR3 runs 14 residues. CDR1 is GTSNPN, CDR2 SVGIG, per germline (reference sequence).

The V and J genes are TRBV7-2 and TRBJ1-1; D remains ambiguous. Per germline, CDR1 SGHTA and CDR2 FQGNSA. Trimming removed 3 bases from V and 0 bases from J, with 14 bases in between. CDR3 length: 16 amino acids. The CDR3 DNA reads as TGTGCCAGCAGCTTGATGGCATCATCCTTGAACACTGAAGCTTTCTTT. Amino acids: CASSLMASSLNTEAFF.

The CDR3 protein is CASSSGTVPDTQYF. CDR3 sequence (DNA): TGCGCCAGCAGCTCCGGGACAGTCCCAGATACGCAGTATTTT. The chain employs TRBV5-1 and TRBJ2-3; the match to TRBD1 covers 7 bases. CDR3 size: 14 residues. Germline lookup yields CDR1 SGHRS and CDR2 YFSETQ. The trim removed 3 bases at V and 4 bases at J, leaving 5 bases unmatched. Looking up the rest from reference TRBV5-1 and TRBJ2-3 gives the full variable domain: KAGVTQTPRYLIKTRGQQVTLSCSPISGHRSVSWYQQTPGQGLQFLFEYFSETQRNKGNFPGRFSGRQFSNSRSEMNVSTLELGDSALYLCASSSGTVPDTQYFGPGTRLTVL.

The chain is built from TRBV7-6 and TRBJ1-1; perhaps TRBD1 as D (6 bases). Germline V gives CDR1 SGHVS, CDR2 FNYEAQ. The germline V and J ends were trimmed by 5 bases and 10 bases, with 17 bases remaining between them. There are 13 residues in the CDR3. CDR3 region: CASSPHGGGAAFF. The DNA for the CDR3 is TGTGCCAGCAGCCCTCACGGGGGGGGGGCAGCTTTCTTT.

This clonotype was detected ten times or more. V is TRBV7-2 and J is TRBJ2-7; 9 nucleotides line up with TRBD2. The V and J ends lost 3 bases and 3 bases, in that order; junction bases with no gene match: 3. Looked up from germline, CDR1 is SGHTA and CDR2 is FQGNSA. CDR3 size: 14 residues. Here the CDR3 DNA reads TGTGCCAGCAGCTTGGGACTAGCTAACTACGAGCAGTACTTC. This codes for CASSLGLANYEQYF.

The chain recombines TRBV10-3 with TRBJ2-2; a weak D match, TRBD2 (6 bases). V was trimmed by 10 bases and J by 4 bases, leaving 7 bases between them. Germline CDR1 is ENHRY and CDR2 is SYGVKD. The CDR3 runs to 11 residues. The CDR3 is CATGGTGELFF. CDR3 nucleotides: TGTGCCACCGGGGGCACCGGGGAGCTGTTTTTT.